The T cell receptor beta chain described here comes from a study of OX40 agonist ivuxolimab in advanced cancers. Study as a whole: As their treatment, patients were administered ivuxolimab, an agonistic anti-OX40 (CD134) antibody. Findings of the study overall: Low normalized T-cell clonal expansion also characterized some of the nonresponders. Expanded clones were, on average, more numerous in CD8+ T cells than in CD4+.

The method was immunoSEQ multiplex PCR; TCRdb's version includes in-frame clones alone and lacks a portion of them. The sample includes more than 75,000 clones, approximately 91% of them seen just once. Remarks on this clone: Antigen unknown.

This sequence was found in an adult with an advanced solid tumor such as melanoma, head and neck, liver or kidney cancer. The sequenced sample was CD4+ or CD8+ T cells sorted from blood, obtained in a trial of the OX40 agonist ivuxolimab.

CDR3 in amino acids: CASSLRGQVTDTQYF. The CDR3 bases are TGTGCCAGCAGCTTAAGGGGGCAGGTCACAGATACGCAGTATTTT. V is TRBV7-9 and J is TRBJ2-3, with TRBD1 matching 7 bases. Germline CDR1 is SEHNR and CDR2 is FQNEAQ (reference sequence). This CDR3 comprises 15 residues. J gave up 2 bases and V 2 bases, and 4 bases lay outside the gene matches.